This T cell receptor (beta chain) emerged from a study of cytomegalovirus exposure and HLA in healthy donors. Whole-study findings and limits: Cytomegalovirus status was reportedly diagnosed by the classifier with high sensitivity and specificity. A further, later analysis showed that HLA-associated TCR beta chains (compared with equally common others) were more clonally expanded. With later analysis, a missense DCLRE1C variant became linked to TCR beta V- and J-gene trimming. 150 to 200 TCR beta chains were listed as cytomegalovirus-associated.

PCR primers comprised 60 Vbeta and 13 Jbeta primers. TCRdb keeps only in-frame clones here, not all; method: immunoSEQ multiplex PCR. Here the sample spans more than 150,000 clones, around three quarters being singletons. The CDR3 length is 18 residues. Trimming at V came to 5 bases and at J to 0 bases, leaving 5 bases not matched to a gene. Germline V gives CDR1 ENHRY, CDR2 SYGVKD. Regarding this clone: No antigen is known for it.

The origin of this receptor is a woman under 40 in good health and CMV-seropositive. The chain has TRBV10-3 and TRBJ2-3, with 16 bases matching TRBD2. Specimen: PBMCs. CDR3 amino acids: CAISTGTSGGESTDTQYF. In nucleotides, the CDR3 is TGTGCCATCAGTACAGGGACTAGCGGGGGGGAGAGCACAGATACGCAGTATTTT.